The 5 T cell receptor beta chains listed next were all sequenced from one sample in a study of blood T cell repertoires in COVID-19. The assay was immunoSEQ multiplex PCR, and TCRdb's table has in-frame clones only and misses some. The profile shows fewer than 150,000 clones, 90% of them singletons. The sequenced material came from peripheral blood. The receptors were sampled from a woman in her sixties with COVID-19, enrolled during active disease.

This sequence joins TRBV7-9 and TRBJ2-4; tentatively, D is TRBD2 (7 bases). CDR1 SEHNR and CDR2 FQNEAQ come from the germline V gene (reference sequence). CDR3 length equals 18 residues. The germline V and J ends were trimmed by 5 bases and 4 bases, with 24 bases remaining between them. The CDR3 DNA follows: TGTGCCAGCAGCGGGAGGGGGTTACAGGTGGGAATGAAAAACATTCAGTACTTC. As protein: CASSGRGLQVGMKNIQYF.

CDR3 nucleotide sequence: TGTGCCAGCAGCAGCACGAGGGCTTCGGGCACTGAAGCTTTCTTT. It yields the protein CASSSTRASGTEAFF. The J gene is TRBJ1-1, the V gene TRBV7-6; unclear D gene. V lost 5 bases to trimming and J lost 4 bases, with 17 bases between them. This CDR3 has 15 residues. The germline CDR1 and CDR2 sequences are SGHVS and FNYEAQ.

The J gene is TRBJ1-1, the V gene TRBV3-1 (or the pseudogene TRBV3-2); tentative D call: TRBD1 (6 bases). This CDR3 region has 13 residues. Germline values: CDR1 LGHDT, CDR2 YNNKEL (reference sequence). V dropped 2 bases and J dropped 6 bases, with 10 bases sitting between them. The CDR3 nucleotides are TGTGCCAGCAGCCAAACAGGGAAGTCTGAAGCTTTCTTT. Encoded protein: CASSQTGKSEAFF.

The rearrangement uses TRBV19 and TRBJ1-1; 11 nucleotides align to TRBD1. This CDR3 is 16 amino acids long. The V gene's germline CDR1 is LNHDA and CDR2 SQIVND (reference sequence). V was pared by 4 bases and J by 0 bases, with 4 bases of the junction left unmatched. The CDR3: CASSKGTGGLNTEAFF. CDR3 bases: TGTGCCAGTAGTAAAGGGACAGGGGGGCTGAACACTGAAGCTTTCTTT.

The chain recombines TRBV9 with TRBJ1-5, with a weak D call TRBD1 (5 bases). Germline lookup yields CDR1 SGDLS and CDR2 YYNGEE. This CDR3 spans 15 amino acids. The ends were cut back, 0 bases at V and 4 bases at J, with 11 bases in the middle. CDR3 sequence reads: CASSVAGGLNQPQHF. In DNA form, the CDR3 reads TGTGCCAGCAGCGTAGCGGGGGGTCTTAATCAGCCCCAGCATTTT.